Shown below are 19 T cell receptor beta chains from a single sample sequenced in a study of blood T cell repertoires in COVID-19. Here immunoSEQ multiplex PCR was the method, and the copy in TCRdb shows in-frame clones only, minus some. This table holds about 99,000 clones, about 89% found once. The specimen was peripheral blood. The source of these receptors is a woman aged 60 to 75 with acute or convalescent COVID-19.

The rearrangement joins TRBV25-1 to TRBJ1-4; TRBD1 matches 8 bases. Germline assignment: CDR1 MGHDK and CDR2 SYGVNS. Trimming took 6 bases from V and 7 from J; bases not matched to a gene: 4. There are 13 residues in the CDR3. For the CDR3, the DNA is TGTGCCAGCAGAGGACAGGGACGTGAAAAACTGTTTTTT. This sequence encodes CASRGQGREKLFF.

This sequence joins TRBV6-5 and TRBJ1-2; 10 bases line up with TRBD1. J lost 4 bases, V lost 6 bases, and 8 bases had no gene match. The CDR3 covers 15 residues. Looked up from germline, CDR1 is MNHEY and CDR2 is SVGAGI. Written as DNA, the CDR3 is TGTGCCAGCAGACTCCGACAGGGGGCCGGCTATGGCTACACCTTC. This sequence encodes CASRLRQGAGYGYTF.

The CDR3 DNA reads as TGTGCCAGTAGTAACGGACAGGGGGCCACAGATACGCAGTATTTT. Protein: CASSNGQGATDTQYF. The chain combines TRBV19 with TRBJ2-3; 11 bases match TRBD1. CDR3 size: 15 residues. Germline V gene lookup returns CDR1 LNHDA and CDR2 SQIVND (reference sequence). Losses at the gene ends were 4 bases for V and 2 bases for J; bases not matched to a gene: 2.

The chain is built from TRBV5-1 and TRBJ2-6; 7 bases match TRBD2. The J segment lost 2 bases and the V segment lost 0 bases, leaving 2 bases of the junction unmatched. The CDR3 runs to 16 residues. Looked up from germline, CDR1 is SGHRS and CDR2 is YFSETQ. DNA of the CDR3: TGCGCCAGCAGCTTGGAGGGGAGGGCTGGGGCCAACGTCCTGACTTTC. Translating gives CASSLEGRAGANVLTF.

This clone was seen a single time. The gene calls are TRBV2 and TRBJ1-2; D gene unclear. Trimming left V 8 bases short and J 0 bases short, with 25 bases between. Germline CDR1 reads SNHLY; CDR2 reads FYNNEI. The CDR3 totals 18 residues. As DNA, the CDR3 is TGTGCCAGCGGAATCACAGTTATATTTTCGGCAGCTAACTATGGCTACACCTTC. Protein sequence: CASGITVIFSAANYGYTF.

The chain has TRBV2 and TRBJ1-2, with 7 bases fitting TRBD1. Germline CDR1 and CDR2: SNHLY and FYNNEI. The CDR3 runs to 16 residues. Trimming at V came to 0 bases and at J to 4 bases, leaving 8 bases not matched to a gene. This chain's CDR3 is CASSEAPATGIYGYTF. CDR3 in DNA: TGTGCCAGCAGTGAAGCCCCTGCGACAGGGATCTATGGCTACACCTTC. Complete variable domain (other parts from reference TRBV2 and TRBJ1-2): EPEVTQTPSHQVTQMGQEVILRCVPISNHLYFYWYRQILGQKVEFLVSFYNNEISEKSEIFDDQFSVERPDGSNFTLKIRSTKLEDSAMYFCASSEAPATGIYGYTFGSGTRLTVV.

The chain joins TRBV6-1 to TRBJ1-6, with no clear D. Trimming removed 2 bases from V and 7 bases from J, with 15 bases in between. The germline CDR1 and CDR2 sequences are MNHNS and SASEGT. The CDR3 spans 16 residues. The CDR3 DNA sequence: TGTGCCAGCAGTGAATTTGGTATGAGGGTGAATTCACCCCTCCACTTT. This codes for CASSEFGMRVNSPLHF.

The J gene is TRBJ2-2, the V gene TRBV28; perhaps TRBD1 as D (5 bases). V was cut by 5 bases and J by 1 base, with 11 bases left in between. Germline-derived CDR1 and CDR2 are MDHEN and SYDVKM. The CDR3 consists of 15 residues. CDR3 DNA: TGTGCCAGCAGTCAAGCACAGGTGAACACCGGGGAGCTGTTTTTT. Its protein is CASSQAQVNTGELFF.

This chain connects TRBV4-2 to TRBJ1-3, with D possibly TRBD1 on 6 matching bases. Germline V lookup: CDR1 LGHNA, CDR2 YNFKEQ. Trimming left V 3 bases short and J 2 bases short, with 14 bases between. The CDR3 is 16 residues long. Here the CDR3 reads CASSQGAGGPGNTIYF. CDR3 DNA sequence: TGTGCCAGCAGCCAGGGGGCAGGCGGGCCTGGAAACACCATATATTTT.

V is TRBV7-9 and J is TRBJ1-1; TRBD1 matches at 7 bases. The V and J ends lost 5 bases and 5 bases, in that order; junction bases with no gene match: 5. The CDR3 has 13 amino acids. Germline V gene lookup returns CDR1 SEHNR and CDR2 FQNEAQ (reference sequence). The CDR3 reads CASSPSGGTEAFF. The CDR3 DNA sequence: TGTGCCAGCAGCCCTTCAGGGGGTACTGAAGCTTTCTTT.

CDR3 sequence reads: CASSLAGRAQNTEAFF. The CDR3 bases are TGCGCCAGCAGCTTGGCGGGCAGGGCTCAGAACACTGAAGCTTTCTTT. V usage is TRBV5-1 and J usage is TRBJ1-1; weak D call: TRBD1 (5 bases). The length of the CDR3 is 16 residues. Germline V gene sequence: CDR1 SGHRS, CDR2 YFSETQ. Deletions cut 0 bases from V and 1 base from J, with 13 bases between.

The genes are TRBV5-1 and TRBJ1-6; D possibly corresponds to TRBD1 (6 bases). The CDR3 runs to 14 residues. V shed 1 base and J shed 8 bases, with 10 bases lying between them. Germline values: CDR1 SGHRS, CDR2 YFSETQ. The CDR3 is CASSLQGMDSPLHF. Written as DNA, the CDR3 is TGCGCCAGCAGCTTGCAGGGGATGGATTCACCCCTCCACTTT.

The table lists this clone with a count of one. This sequence joins TRBV30 and TRBJ1-5; possible D gene TRBD1, 5 bases. The CDR3 contains 13 residues. Between the trimmed V and J ends, which lost 1 base and 4 bases, there was a span of 8 bases. The germline CDR1 and CDR2 sequences are GTSNPN and SVGIG (reference sequence). In DNA form, the CDR3 reads TGTGCCTGGAGTGGCCAGGGAAATCAGCCCCAGCATTTT. Amino acids: CAWSGQGNQPQHF.

The CDR3 spells CASTLGTGNTEAFF. CDR3 nucleotide sequence: TGTGCCAGCACTTTGGGGACAGGTAACACTGAAGCTTTCTTT. This chain joins TRBV6-5 and TRBJ1-1; TRBD1 matches 8 bases. Germline V gene sequence: CDR1 MNHEY, CDR2 SVGAGI. The V segment lost 7 bases and the J segment 2 bases; nucleotides outside the gene matches: 6. The length of the CDR3 is 14 residues.

The chain couples TRBV7-9 to TRBJ2-1, with TRBD2 matching 11 bases. CDR1 is SEHNR and CDR2 is FQNEAQ in the germline V gene (reference sequence). The CDR3 totals 14 residues. Trimming removed 5 bases from V and 8 bases from J; junction bases left unmatched: 5. The CDR3 coding sequence is TGTGCCAGCAGCCCCGGGACTAGCGGCTATGAGCAGTTCTTC. Its translation: CASSPGTSGYEQFF.

The chain couples TRBV6-5 to TRBJ2-1; 10 positions match TRBD2. The J segment lost 9 bases and the V segment lost 3 bases, leaving 11 bases of the junction unmatched. The CDR3 spans 16 residues. Germline values: CDR1 MNHEY, CDR2 SVGAGI. CDR3 bases: TGTGCCAGCAGTTATTCGCCTCTAGCGGGGGTCGGTGAGCAGTTCTTC. This codes for CASSYSPLAGVGEQFF.

The chain couples TRBV30 to TRBJ2-7, with 13 bases lining up with TRBD2. Germline CDR1 is GTSNPN and CDR2 is SVGIG (reference sequence). The V gene end was trimmed by 1 base and the J gene end by 4 bases; junction bases not matched to a gene: 1. The CDR3 is made up of 14 amino acids. The CDR3 loop is CAWSAGLAGYEQYV. The CDR3 nucleotides are TGTGCCTGGAGTGCGGGACTAGCGGGATACGAGCAGTACGTC.

The rearrangement uses TRBV6-5 and TRBJ1-5; D unclear. The CDR3 loop spans 13 amino acids. Looked up from germline, CDR1 is MNHEY and CDR2 is SVGAGI. The V end lost 2 bases, the J end lost 4 bases, and 6 bases lay between the germline ends. CDR3 loop: CASSYRVNQPQHF. CDR3 sequence (DNA): TGTGCCAGCAGTTACCGAGTAAATCAGCCCCAGCATTTT.

This clone was seen once. V usage is TRBV7-5 and J usage is TRBJ2-1; TRBD2 was called by the table and not checked on the DNA. TRBV7-5 is tagged as a pseudogene. The CDR3 covers 16 residues. The CDR3 reads CARGVTGTRPGDEQFF. The CDR3 nucleotides read TGTGCCAGAGGGGTCACCGGGACTAGGCCTGGGGATGAGCAGTTCTTC.